This T cell receptor (beta chain) originates from a study of T-cell memory formation after mild COVID-19. Study findings and constraints: From day 15 to 85, contracting clones were balanced between CD4 and CD8, whereas later expanders leaned toward CD4+. Clones which contracted sat mainly in CM and EM if CD4+, and in EMRA if CD8+.

The CDR3 runs 13 residues. Trimming took 2 bases from V and 2 from J, leaving 5 bases between them. From germline, CDR1 is SGHTA and CDR2 FQGNSA. This clonotype was observed a handful of times. The antigen is unknown. TCRdb fed the 5' RACE reads into MiXCR, producing one record per CDR3 protein. The data show roughly 130,000 distinct CDR3 sequences, about a sixth seen once. The chain links TRBV7-2 to TRBJ2-3; D ambiguous. The sequence derives from a man younger than 35 who had mild COVID-19 (a few samples of this study predate the infection). Cell type and time point are not known. Sequencing was carried out using PBMCs or a T cell subset sorted from them (not recorded which). CDR3 loop: CASSLRPTDTQYF. The CDR3, as DNA: TGTGCCAGCAGCTTAAGGCCCACAGATACGCAGTATTTT.